This T cell receptor beta chain is drawn from a study of blood T cell repertoires in COVID-19. At the level of the study: COVID-19 samples collected from the United States, Italy and Spain covered acute and convalescent phases. T cells, B-cell-depleted T cells, or PBMCs supplied cDNA or gDNA.

CDR1 is LNHDA and CDR2 is SQIVND in the germline V gene (reference sequence). The CDR3 has 13 residues. Trimming took off 5 bases at V and 6 bases at J, with 13 bases between the two ends. This table comes from immunoSEQ multiplex PCR, and its TCRdb copy is limited to in-frame clones, with some not included. Among tens of thousands of clones listed, around 84% were seen once. This clone was observed a handful of times. V and J are TRBV19 and TRBJ1-1, with D hard to call. The sequence was collected from a man older than 75 with active COVID-19. Input material: peripheral blood. The CDR3 reads CASSPDFDAEAFF. DNA of the CDR3: TGTGCCAGTAGTCCCGACTTCGACGCTGAAGCTTTCTTT. The whole variable domain, filled in from reference TRBV19 and TRBJ1-1, reads DGGITQSPKYLFRKEGQNVTLSCEQNLNHDAMYWYRQDPGQGLRLIYYSQIVNDFQKGDIAEGYSVSREKKESFPLTVTSAQKNPTAFYLCASSPDFDAEAFFGQGTRLTVV.